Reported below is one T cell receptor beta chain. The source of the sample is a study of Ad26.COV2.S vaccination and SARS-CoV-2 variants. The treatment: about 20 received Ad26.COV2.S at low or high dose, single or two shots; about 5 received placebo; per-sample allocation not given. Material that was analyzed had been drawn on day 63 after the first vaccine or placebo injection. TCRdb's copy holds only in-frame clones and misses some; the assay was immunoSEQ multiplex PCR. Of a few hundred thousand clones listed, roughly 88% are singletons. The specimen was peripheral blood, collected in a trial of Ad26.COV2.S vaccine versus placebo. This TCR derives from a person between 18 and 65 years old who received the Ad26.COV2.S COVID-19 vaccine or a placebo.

CDR3 sequence (DNA): TGTGCCAGCTCATCGTCCTCTGGGGCCAACGTCCTGACTTTC. This codes for CASSSSSGANVLTF. V is TRBV18 and J is TRBJ2-6; unclear D gene. This CDR3 is built from 14 residues. V was clipped by 5 bases and J by 0 bases, with 5 bases between them. CDR1 and CDR2 from the germline V gene are KGHSH and LQKENI.